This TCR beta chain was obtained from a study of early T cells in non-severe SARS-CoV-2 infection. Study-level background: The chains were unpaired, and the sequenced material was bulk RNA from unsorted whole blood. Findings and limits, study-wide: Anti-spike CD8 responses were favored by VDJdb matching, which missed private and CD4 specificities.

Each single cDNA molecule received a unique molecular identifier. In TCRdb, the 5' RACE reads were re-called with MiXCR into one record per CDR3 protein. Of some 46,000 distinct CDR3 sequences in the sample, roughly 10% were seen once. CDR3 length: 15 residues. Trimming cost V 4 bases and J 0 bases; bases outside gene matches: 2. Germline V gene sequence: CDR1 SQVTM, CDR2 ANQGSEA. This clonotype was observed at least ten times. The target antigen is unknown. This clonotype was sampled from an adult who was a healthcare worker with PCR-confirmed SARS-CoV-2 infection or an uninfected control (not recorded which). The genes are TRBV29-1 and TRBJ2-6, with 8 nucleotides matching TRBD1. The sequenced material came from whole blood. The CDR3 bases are TGCAGCGTTGCCGACAGGGGCTCTGGGGCCAACGTCCTGACTTTC. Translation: CSVADRGSGANVLTF.